Listed here are 5 T cell receptor beta chains from one sample, sequenced in a study of cytomegalovirus exposure and HLA in healthy donors. The PCR employed 60 Vbeta primers together with 13 Jbeta primers. The table came from immunoSEQ multiplex PCR; TCRdb's copy has only in-frame clones and leaves some out. The data show about 82,000 clones, with around 10% seen just once and almost 25% held by the top ten. Specimen: PBMCs. The receptors were sampled from a man in his sixties in good health and CMV-seropositive.

The chain is built from TRBV25-1 and TRBJ2-1, with 9 bases identical to TRBD1. Germline V gene sequence: CDR1 MGHDK, CDR2 SYGVNS. The ends lost 5 bases at V and 10 bases at J; junction bases unmatched: 6. The CDR3 is 13 residues long. The CDR3 region is CASSLGQGREQFF. The CDR3 region has the DNA TGTGCCAGCAGTTTGGGACAGGGACGAGAGCAGTTCTTC.

About this clone itself: Other DNA sequences of this sample code for an identical CDR3. The CDR3 bases are TGTGACAGCAGTGAAGCGGAAGGGACACAACGCTACGAGAAGTACGTA. Amino acid sequence: CDSSEAEGTQRYEKYV. The chain joins TRBV2 to TRBJ2-7; tentatively, D is TRBD1 (6 bases). CDR3 length equals 16 residues. Germline V gives CDR1 SNHLY, CDR2 FYNNEI.

In its sample, this clone was seen many times. V usage is TRBV11-2 and J usage is TRBJ2-6; no firm D call. The germline V gene has CDR1 SGHAT and CDR2 FQNNGV. CDR3 length: 14 residues. The V end lost 5 bases, the J end lost 4 bases, and 9 bases lay between the germline ends. The CDR3 DNA reads TGTGCCAGCAGCCCCCAATCAGGGGCCAACGTCCTGACTTTC. Its translation: CASSPQSGANVLTF.

This chain links TRBV4-1 with TRBJ2-7, with 9 positions matching TRBD2. The CDR3 loop spans 14 amino acids. Losses at the gene ends were 4 bases for V and 7 bases for J; bases not matched to a gene: 8. Germline CDR1 is MGHRA and CDR2 is YSYEKL. The CDR3 is CASSPLAGLGEQYV. The CDR3 DNA reads as TGCGCCAGCAGCCCCCTAGCGGGACTCGGGGAGCAGTACGTC.

The sample holds a few counts of this clone. The chain links TRBV2 to TRBJ2-7, with 9 nucleotides matching TRBD1. V gave up 5 bases and J gave up 5 bases; unmatched junction bases: 10. The germline V gene has CDR1 SNHLY and CDR2 FYNNEI. The CDR3 is 15 amino acids. The CDR3 reads CASSRPGTGINEQYV. The CDR3 coding sequence is TGTGCCAGCAGTCGGCCCGGGACAGGGATAAACGAGCAGTACGTC.